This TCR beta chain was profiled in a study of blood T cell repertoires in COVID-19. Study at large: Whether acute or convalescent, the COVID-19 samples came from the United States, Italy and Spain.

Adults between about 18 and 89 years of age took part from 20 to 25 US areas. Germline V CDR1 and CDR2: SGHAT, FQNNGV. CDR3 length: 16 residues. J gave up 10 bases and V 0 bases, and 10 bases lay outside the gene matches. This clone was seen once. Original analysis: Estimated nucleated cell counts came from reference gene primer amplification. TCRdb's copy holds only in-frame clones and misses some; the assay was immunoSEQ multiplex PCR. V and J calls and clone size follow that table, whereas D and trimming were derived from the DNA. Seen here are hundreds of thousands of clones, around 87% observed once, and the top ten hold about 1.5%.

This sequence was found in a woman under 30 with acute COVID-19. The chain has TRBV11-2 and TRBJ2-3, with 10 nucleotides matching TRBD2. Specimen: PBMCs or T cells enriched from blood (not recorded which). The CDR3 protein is CASSLDRLAGAAAQYF. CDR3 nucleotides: TGTGCCAGCAGCTTAGATCGGCTAGCGGGAGCGGCGGCGCAGTATTTT.